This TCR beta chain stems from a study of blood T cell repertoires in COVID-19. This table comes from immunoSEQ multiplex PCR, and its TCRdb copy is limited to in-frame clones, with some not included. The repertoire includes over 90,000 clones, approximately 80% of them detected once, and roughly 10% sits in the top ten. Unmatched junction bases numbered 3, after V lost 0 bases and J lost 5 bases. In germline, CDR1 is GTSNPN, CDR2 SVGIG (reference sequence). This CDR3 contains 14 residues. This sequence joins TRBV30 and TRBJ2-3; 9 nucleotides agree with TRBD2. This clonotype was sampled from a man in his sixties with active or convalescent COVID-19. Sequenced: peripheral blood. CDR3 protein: CAWSVGLAIDTQYF. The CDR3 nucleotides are TGTGCCTGGAGTGTAGGACTAGCGATAGATACGCAGTATTTT.